These 14 T cell receptor beta chains were all obtained from the same sample, sequenced in a study of blood T cells in healthy people across ages. Using a J-beta primer mix together with a sample-barcoded 5' primer, a second PCR was run for roughly 6 to 12 cycles. TCRdb reanalysed the 5' RACE reads using MiXCR and keeps one entry per CDR3 protein. The table has around 1.7 million distinct CDR3 sequences, 28% seen once. The sample was blood. The source of these receptors is a woman under 40 in good health.

This clonotype was seen more than once but under ten times. The J gene is TRBJ2-3, the V gene TRBV2; 7 bases align to TRBD1. This CDR3 spans 15 amino acids. With 6 bases clipped from V and 2 bases from J, the junction kept 8 bases outside the gene matches. The germline gives CDR1 SNHLY, CDR2 FYNNEI. The CDR3, as DNA: TGTGCCAGCAGCTCAAGGGGACAGAACACAGATACGCAGTATTTT. This codes for CASSSRGQNTDTQYF.

V usage is TRBV29-1 and J usage is TRBJ2-1, with 7 bases lining up with TRBD2. V lost 6 bases and J lost 7; bases outside the gene matches: 9. Germline-derived CDR1 and CDR2 are SQVTM and ANQGSEA. The length of the CDR3 is 13 residues. In DNA form, the CDR3 reads TGCAGCGTAGGGACTACATTGACTAATGAGCAGTTCTTC. This encodes CSVGTTLTNEQFF.

This clonotype appeared a few times. At one of its ends the junction is not consistent with the germline gene, which may arise from a read error. The chain uses TRBV6-5 and TRBJ2-1, with a tentative D call TRBD2 (6 bases). Germline assignment: CDR1 MNHEY and CDR2 SVGAGI. This CDR3 is built from 14 residues. CDR3 residues: CAGSSGTYSNEQFF. The DNA for the CDR3 is TGTGCCGGCAGTTCCGGGACTTACTCCAATGAGCAGTTCTTC.

This clonotype was counted between two and nine times. J is TRBJ2-7 and V is TRBV6-5; D might be TRBD1 (5 bases). Per germline, CDR1 MNHEY and CDR2 SVGAGI. The CDR3 length is 14 residues. The V end lost 3 bases, the J end lost 5 bases, and 14 bases lay between the germline ends. Here the CDR3 reads CASSYRGRAHEQYF. In DNA, the CDR3 is TGTGCCAGCAGTTATAGGGGCAGGGCCCACGAGCAGTACTTC.

In its sample, this clonotype was seen a few times. The chain links TRBV9 to TRBJ1-1; D not certain. The V end lost 0 bases, the J end lost 3 bases, and 9 bases lay between the germline ends. Per the germline V gene, CDR1 is SGDLS and CDR2 is YYNGEE. This CDR3 is 14 amino acids long. CDR3 sequence reads: CASSVGGADTEAFF. The CDR3 DNA reads as TGTGCCAGCAGCGTAGGGGGAGCGGACACTGAAGCTTTCTTT.

This clonotype was detected ten times or more. V and J are TRBV4-3 and TRBJ2-1; 11 nucleotides align to TRBD1. V trimming: 0 bases; J trimming: 7 bases; junction bases outside the gene matches: 8. This CDR3 contains 17 residues. Looked up from germline, CDR1 is LGHNA and CDR2 is YSLEER. This CDR3 reads CASSQDSGTGGLNEQFF. DNA of the CDR3: TGCGCCAGCAGCCAAGACTCCGGGACAGGGGGTCTAAATGAGCAGTTCTTC.

This clonotype was seen a few times. The rearrangement uses TRBV4-2 and TRBJ2-5, with 8 bases fitting TRBD1. From germline, CDR1 is LGHNA and CDR2 YNFKEQ. The ends lost 0 bases at V and 2 bases at J; junction bases unmatched: 11. The CDR3 covers 18 residues. CDR3 protein: CASSQELSAGGRQETQYF. The CDR3, as DNA: TGTGCCAGCAGCCAAGAACTTTCGGCAGGGGGCCGACAAGAGACCCAGTACTTC.

This clonotype was observed at least ten times. This chain uses TRBV19 with TRBJ2-3, with D perhaps TRBD2 (6 bases). Germline CDR1 LNHDA, CDR2 SQIVND (reference sequence). The CDR3 loop spans 16 amino acids. Trimming took 1 base from V and 4 from J, leaving 15 bases between them. CDR3 residues: CASSIGTTPVADTQYF. The CDR3 nucleotides are TGTGCCAGTAGTATAGGGACTACACCTGTAGCAGATACGCAGTATTTT.

The chain links TRBV7-2 to TRBJ2-2, with TRBD2 matching over 11 bases. This CDR3 is 17 amino acids long. With V trimmed by 4 bases and J by 6 bases, 10 bases remained unmatched. Germline CDR1 and CDR2: SGHTA and FQGNSA. CDR3 coding DNA: TGTGCCAGCAGCTCTCGTACTAGCGGGAGTTCTGCCGGGGAGCTGTTTTTT. This codes for CASSSRTSGSSAGELFF. The full variable domain, completed using reference TRBV7-2 and TRBJ2-2, is GAGVSQSPSNKVTEKGKDVELRCDPISGHTALYWYRQSLGQGLEFLIYFQGNSAPDKSGLPSDRFSAERTGGSVSTLTIQRTQQEDSAVYLCASSSRTSGSSAGELFFGEGSRLTVL.

This chain links TRBV7-9 with TRBJ2-3; the D gene could be TRBD1 or TRBD2 (5 bases each). Germline V gene lookup returns CDR1 SEHNR and CDR2 FQNEAQ (reference sequence). Trimming pared 10 bases from V and 4 bases from J, leaving 15 bases between. This CDR3 region has 13 residues. This chain's CDR3 is CATRDGNPDTQYF. CDR3 nucleotides: TGTGCCACCCGGGACGGGAACCCAGATACGCAGTATTTT.

Turning to this clonotype: This could be a read error, since a much larger clone is one nucleotide away. This chain links TRBV11-3 with TRBJ2-1, with TRBD2 identical over 9 bases. From germline, CDR1 is SGHNT and CDR2 YENEEA. This CDR3 has 16 residues. V was clipped by 0 bases and J by 8 bases; unmatched bases: 8. CDR3 sequence reads: CASSLEGREGPDEQFF. The CDR3 DNA follows: TGTGCCAGCAGCTTAGAGGGGCGGGAGGGCCCCGATGAGCAGTTCTTC.

This clonotype appeared many times. J is TRBJ2-3 and V is TRBV10-2, with D tentatively TRBD2 (5 bases). Trimming removed 4 bases from V and 5 bases from J, with 10 bases in between. The CDR3 is made up of 13 amino acids. Germline loops: CDR1 WSHSY, CDR2 SAAADI. CDR3 coding DNA: TGCGCCAGCAGTGGAGGGAGTGTAGATACGCAGTATTTT. This translates into CASSGGSVDTQYF.

J is TRBJ2-1 and V is TRBV7-3; 10 bases line up with TRBD1. This CDR3 contains 14 residues. The V and J ends lost 2 bases and 9 bases, in that order; junction bases with no gene match: 4. Looked up from germline, CDR1 is SGHTA and CDR2 is FQGTGA. The chain's CDR3 is CASSLDRGRFEQFF. CDR3 sequence (DNA): TGTGCCAGCAGCTTAGACAGGGGGCGGTTTGAGCAGTTCTTC. Full variable domain (outside the CDR3, taken from reference TRBV7-3 and TRBJ2-1): GAGVSQTPSNKVTEKGKYVELRCDPISGHTALYWYRQSLGQGPEFLIYFQGTGAADDSGLPNDRFFAVRPEGSVSTLKIQRTERGDSAVYLCASSLDRGRFEQFFGPGTRLTVL.

This clonotype has only a few counts. The rearrangement uses TRBV3-1 and TRBJ2-5; D might be TRBD2 (6 bases). The length of the CDR3 is 15 residues. Germline CDR1 and CDR2: LGHDT and YNNKEL (reference sequence). Between the trimmed V and J ends, which lost 0 bases and 11 bases, there was a span of 19 bases. CDR3 sequence: CASSQDLLGGLEQYF. The CDR3 nucleotides are TGTGCCAGCAGCCAAGATCTCCTAGGAGGGCTAGAGCAGTACTTC.